This TCR beta chain comes out of a study of blood T cell repertoires in COVID-19. Only in-frame clones appear in the TCRdb table, and some are missing; sequencing was by immunoSEQ multiplex PCR. The data hold roughly 250,000 clones, with roughly 84% observed a single time. Germline V gene data show CDR1 as MNHNS and CDR2 as SASEGT. The V end was cut by 2 bases, the J end by 4 bases, with 21 bases between. The CDR3 length is 18 residues. This clonotype was sampled from a woman aged 40 to 49 who had recovered from COVID-19. The chain uses TRBV6-1 and TRBJ1-5, with D unclear. The sample comprised peripheral blood. CDR3 nucleotides: TGTGCCAGCAGTGAATTCTTCGGTGAAAGCGGGAGTAATCAGCCCCAGCATTTT. The encoded protein is CASSEFFGESGSNQPQHF.